The 4 T cell receptor beta chains below were found in one sample sequenced in a study of technical replicates of blood from several donors. TCRdb keeps only in-frame clones here, not all; method: immunoSEQ multiplex PCR. The sample records about 79,000 clones, 75% to 95% being singletons. Material: T cells isolated from PBMCs. These receptors were collected from a human donor in good health. Some clones in this sample may be carry-over from other donors' samples.

This clone was observed once. The chain recombines TRBV7-3 with TRBJ1-2; D is possibly TRBD1 (6 bases). Trimming took off 3 bases at V and 2 bases at J, with 10 bases between the two ends. This CDR3 spans 14 amino acids. Per germline, CDR1 SGHTA and CDR2 FQGTGA. CDR3 coding DNA: TGTGCCAGCAGCTTGGGAACAGGGAACTATGGCTACACCTTC. This sequence encodes CASSLGTGNYGYTF.

V and J are TRBV4-3 and TRBJ2-2; weak D call: TRBD2 (6 bases). CDR1 LGHNA and CDR2 YSLEER come from the germline V gene. This CDR3 region has 19 residues. V lost 2 bases and J 2 bases, leaving 21 bases between the germline ends. The CDR3 DNA reads TGCGCCAGCAGCCAAATCTGGGAATTAGGACTAATTAACACCGGGGAGCTGTTTTTT. This translates into CASSQIWELGLINTGELFF.

The chain couples TRBV7-9 to TRBJ2-5, with 10 bases identical to TRBD2. CDR1 is SEHNR and CDR2 is FQNEAQ in the germline V gene (reference sequence). J was trimmed by 2 bases and V by 7 bases; bases with no gene match: 7. This CDR3 contains 15 residues. The CDR3 reads CASTLGTSVQETQYF. CDR3 nucleotides: TGTGCCAGCACCCTAGGGACTAGCGTGCAAGAGACCCAGTACTTC.

The chain is built from TRBV5-5 and TRBJ2-2, with TRBD2 as a possible D gene (6 bases). V was pared by 5 bases and J by 3 bases, with 8 bases between. This CDR3 contains 13 residues. Germline V gene sequence: CDR1 SGHKS, CDR2 YYEKEE (reference sequence). The CDR3 loop reads CASRRDYTGELFF. The CDR3 nucleotides are TGTGCCAGCAGGCGGGACTACACCGGGGAGCTGTTTTTT.